This T cell receptor (beta chain) was found in a study of vaccination effects on CD4 cells after COVID-19. The overall study: Researchers reported culturing 2 million to 2.5 million PBMC in each well, adding around 10 IU/ml IL-2 and 10 ug/ml peptides.

Germline V lookup: CDR1 SGHTA, CDR2 FQGTGA. Trimming cost V 5 bases and J 4 bases; bases outside gene matches: 7. CDR3 length: 15 amino acids. This clone was seen a handful of times. No antigen is known for it. Isolation of CD4+ T cells took place after 10 days of culture. Of the BNT162b2 and mRNA-1273 vaccines, participants received two doses of one or the other. Libraries were prepared by immunoSEQ multiplex PCR; TCRdb keeps only in-frame clonotypes and omits some of them. The table includes tens of thousands of clones, approximately 73% detected once. Study-level results: Cross-reactivity with common cold coronaviruses was shown by only 1 of 255 vaccine-induced clones in healthy vaccinees.

This clonotype was sampled from a human donor who received a COVID-19 vaccine. Specimen: CD4+ T cells from PBMCs cultured without peptide, collected after COVID-19 vaccination. This chain uses TRBV7-3 with TRBJ2-1, with 8 bases matching TRBD2. The DNA of the CDR3 is TGTGCCAGCAGCCCCCTCGGGACTAGATACAATGAGCAGTTCTTC. This codes for CASSPLGTRYNEQFF.